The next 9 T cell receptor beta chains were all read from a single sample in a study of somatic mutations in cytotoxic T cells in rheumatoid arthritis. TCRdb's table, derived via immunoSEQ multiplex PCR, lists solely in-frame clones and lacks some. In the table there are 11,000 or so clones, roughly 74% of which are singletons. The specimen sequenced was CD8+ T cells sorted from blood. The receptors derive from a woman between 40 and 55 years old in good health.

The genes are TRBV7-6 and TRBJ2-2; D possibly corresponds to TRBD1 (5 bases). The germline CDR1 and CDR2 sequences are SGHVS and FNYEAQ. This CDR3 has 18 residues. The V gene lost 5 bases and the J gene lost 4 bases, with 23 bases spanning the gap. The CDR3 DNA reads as TGTGCCAGCAGCCTCCCGCCCCACGCTGGGGCATCCACCGGGGAGCTGTTTTTT. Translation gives CASSLPPHAGASTGELFF.

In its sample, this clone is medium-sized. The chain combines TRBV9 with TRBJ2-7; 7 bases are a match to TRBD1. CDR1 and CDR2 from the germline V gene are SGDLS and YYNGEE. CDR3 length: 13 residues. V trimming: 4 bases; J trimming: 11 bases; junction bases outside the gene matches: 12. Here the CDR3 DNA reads TGTGCCAGCAGCCCAACCGGGACAGACACGGAGTACTTC. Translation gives CASSPTGTDTEYF. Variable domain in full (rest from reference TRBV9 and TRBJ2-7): DSGVTQTPKHLITATGQRVTLRCSPRSGDLSVYWYQQSLDQGLQFLIQYYNGEERAKGNILERFSAQQFPDLHSELNLSSLELGDSALYFCASSPTGTDTEYFGPGTRLTVT.

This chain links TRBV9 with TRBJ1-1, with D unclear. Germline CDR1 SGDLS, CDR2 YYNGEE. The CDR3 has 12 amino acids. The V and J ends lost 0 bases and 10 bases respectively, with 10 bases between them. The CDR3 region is CASSVAGSGAFF. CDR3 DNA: TGTGCCAGCAGCGTAGCAGGATCTGGAGCTTTCTTT. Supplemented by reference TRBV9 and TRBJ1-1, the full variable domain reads DSGVTQTPKHLITATGQRVTLRCSPRSGDLSVYWYQQSLDQGLQFLIQYYNGEERAKGNILERFSAQQFPDLHSELNLSSLELGDSALYFCASSVAGSGAFFGQGTRLTVV.

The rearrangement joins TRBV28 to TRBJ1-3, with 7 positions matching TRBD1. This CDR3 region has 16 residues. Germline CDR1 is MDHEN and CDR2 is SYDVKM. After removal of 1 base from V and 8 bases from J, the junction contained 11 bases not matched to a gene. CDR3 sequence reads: CASSLSQTGRIDTIYF. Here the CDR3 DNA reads TGTGCCAGCAGTTTATCTCAGACAGGGAGGATAGACACCATATATTTT.

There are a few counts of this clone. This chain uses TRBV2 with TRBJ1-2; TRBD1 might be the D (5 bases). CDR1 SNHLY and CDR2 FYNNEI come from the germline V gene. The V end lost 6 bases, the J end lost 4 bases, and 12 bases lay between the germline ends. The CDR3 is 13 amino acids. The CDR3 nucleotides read TGTGCCAGCAGCCCTGACAGTGTCTATGGCTACACCTTC. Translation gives CASSPDSVYGYTF.

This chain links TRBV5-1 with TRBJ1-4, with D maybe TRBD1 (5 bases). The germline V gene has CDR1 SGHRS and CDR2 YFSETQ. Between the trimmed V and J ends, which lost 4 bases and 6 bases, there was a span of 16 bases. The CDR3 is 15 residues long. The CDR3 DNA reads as TGCGCCAGCAGCGGGGCAGGCTGGAATGATGAAAAACTGTTTTTT. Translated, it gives CASSGAGWNDEKLFF.

The CDR3 region is CASRDNTGELFF. CDR3 sequence (DNA): TGCGCCAGCAGGGATAACACCGGGGAGCTGTTTTTT. The chain has TRBV5-1 and TRBJ2-2; D remains ambiguous. Trimming took 5 bases from V and 2 from J, leaving 4 bases between them. Germline V lookup: CDR1 SGHRS, CDR2 YFSETQ. The CDR3 extends over 12 amino acids.

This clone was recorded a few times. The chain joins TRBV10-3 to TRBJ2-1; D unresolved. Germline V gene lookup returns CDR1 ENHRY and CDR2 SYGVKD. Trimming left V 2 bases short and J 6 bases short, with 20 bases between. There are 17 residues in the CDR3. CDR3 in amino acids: CAISETTLLGYSNEQFF. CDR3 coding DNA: TGTGCCATCAGTGAGACGACACTCCTAGGATACAGCAATGAGCAGTTCTTC.

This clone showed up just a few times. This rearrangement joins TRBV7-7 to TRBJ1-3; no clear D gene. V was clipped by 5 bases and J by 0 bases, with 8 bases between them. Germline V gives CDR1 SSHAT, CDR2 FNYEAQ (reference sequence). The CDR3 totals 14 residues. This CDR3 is CASSPSDSGNTIYF. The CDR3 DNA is TGTGCCAGCAGCCCCTCAGACTCTGGAAACACCATATATTTT.